This T cell receptor beta chain appears in the sequencing data of a study of blood T cell repertoires in COVID-19. Germline trimming cut 4 bases from V and 0 bases from J; bases unmatched to any gene: 9. CDR3 size: 17 residues. Germline V lookup: CDR1 SGHRS, CDR2 YFSETQ. Authors' processing steps: Researchers report that nucleated cell counts were estimated from reference gene primer amplification. Profiling relied on immunoSEQ multiplex PCR, and the TCRdb table lists in-frame clones only, not all of them. The D gene and trimming were derived from the DNA, and the V and J assignments and clone size from that table. The sample has 65,000 or so clones, around four fifths seen once.

The TCR originated in a man aged 80 or over with acute or convalescent COVID-19. V gene TRBV5-1 combines with J gene TRBJ1-3; 8 bases align to TRBD1. Sequenced sample: peripheral blood. DNA for the CDR3: TGCGCCAGCAGCAGAAGAACGGGACAGGCCTCTGGAAACACCATATATTTT. It specifies CASSRRTGQASGNTIYF.